The clone carrying this T cell receptor (beta chain) was found many times. Antigen unknown. The length of the CDR3 is 14 residues. The V end was cut by 5 bases, the J end by 5 bases, with 15 bases between. Germline CDR1 is LGHDT and CDR2 is YNNKEL (reference sequence). TCRdb passed the RT-PCR reads through MiXCR, listing each CDR3 protein once. The sample holds roughly 700,000 distinct CDR3 sequences, approximately 13% seen once. This sample was included in a study of response to subunit inactivated influenza vaccine. Study results and limitations: Few additional T cells are recruited per seasonal influenza vaccination, authors suggested.

The clonotype originates from a man aged 45-60 years who received an inactivated influenza vaccine. The chain employs TRBV3-1 and TRBJ2-5, with D possibly matching TRBD2 (6 bases). This sample comprised PBMCs from blood, obtained 14 days before vaccination. DNA of the CDR3: TGTGCCAGCAGCACTAGCTTGGGTGTGGAGACCCAGTACTTC. Translating gives CASSTSLGVETQYF.